Below are 5 T cell receptor beta chains sequenced from a single sample in a study of shared clonotypes between healthy human individuals. The data were produced by immunoSEQ multiplex PCR, yet TCRdb's version contains in-frame clones alone and is incomplete. This sample yields around 2.5 million clones, of which more than 85% are seen a single time; around 0.37% belongs to the top ten. Sequencing was done on a sample of naive CD4+ T cells from PBMCs. The subset denotes: CD45RA+ positively selected. The source of these receptors is a young man in good health. Some clones in this sample may be carry-over from other donors' samples.

The V gene is TRBV7-2, the J gene TRBJ2-5; 10 bases match TRBD2. CDR3 length: 15 amino acids. The V and J ends lost 4 bases and 4 bases, in that order; junction bases with no gene match: 6. Germline V CDR1 and CDR2: SGHTA, FQGNSA. This chain's CDR3 is CASSSTSGLGETQYF. The CDR3 DNA sequence: TGTGCCAGCAGCTCGACTAGCGGGCTGGGAGAGACCCAGTACTTC.

As concerns this clone: Different DNA sequences within this sample yield the same CDR3. The chain joins TRBV28 to TRBJ2-7; unclear D gene. Germline CDR1 is MDHEN and CDR2 is SYDVKM. The length of the CDR3 is 13 residues. Trimming removed 2 bases from V and 1 base from J, with 6 bases in between. The CDR3 sequence: CASSLGGSYEQYF. CDR3 sequence (DNA): TGTGCCAGCAGTTTAGGTGGATCCTACGAGCAGTACTTC. Full variable domain (remainder filled in from reference TRBV28 and TRBJ2-7): DVKVTQSSRYLVKRTGEKVFLECVQDMDHENMFWYRQDPGLGLRLIYFSYDVKMKEKGDIPEGYSVSREKKERFSLILESASTNQTSMYLCASSLGGSYEQYFGPGTRLTVT.

V gene TRBV11-3 combines with J gene TRBJ2-5, with D hard to call. Trimming stripped 4 bases from V and 3 bases from J, with 3 bases between. Germline-derived CDR1 and CDR2 are SGHNT and YENEEA. CDR3 size: 11 residues. Written as DNA, the CDR3 is TGTGCCAGCAGCTATAAAGAGACCCAGTACTTC. Protein product: CASSYKETQYF.

The CDR3: CASSPRDRDNQPQHF. The CDR3 DNA follows: TGCGCCAGCAGCCCCCGGGACAGGGACAATCAGCCCCAGCATTTT. The gene calls are TRBV10-2 and TRBJ1-5; 9 bases map to TRBD1. V trimming: 6 bases; J trimming: 3 bases; junction bases outside the gene matches: 6. Germline V gene lookup returns CDR1 WSHSY and CDR2 SAAADI. The CDR3 loop spans 15 amino acids.

This clone appeared once. The chain has TRBV11-2 and TRBJ2-1; 7 nucleotides align to TRBD2. Germline V CDR1 and CDR2: SGHAT, FQNNGV. Trimming removed 2 bases from V and 6 bases from J; junction bases left unmatched: 10. The CDR3 contains 16 residues. The CDR3 loop is CASSLRRLADFNEQFF. In DNA form, the CDR3 reads TGTGCCAGCAGCTTAAGGCGGCTAGCGGACTTCAATGAGCAGTTCTTC.